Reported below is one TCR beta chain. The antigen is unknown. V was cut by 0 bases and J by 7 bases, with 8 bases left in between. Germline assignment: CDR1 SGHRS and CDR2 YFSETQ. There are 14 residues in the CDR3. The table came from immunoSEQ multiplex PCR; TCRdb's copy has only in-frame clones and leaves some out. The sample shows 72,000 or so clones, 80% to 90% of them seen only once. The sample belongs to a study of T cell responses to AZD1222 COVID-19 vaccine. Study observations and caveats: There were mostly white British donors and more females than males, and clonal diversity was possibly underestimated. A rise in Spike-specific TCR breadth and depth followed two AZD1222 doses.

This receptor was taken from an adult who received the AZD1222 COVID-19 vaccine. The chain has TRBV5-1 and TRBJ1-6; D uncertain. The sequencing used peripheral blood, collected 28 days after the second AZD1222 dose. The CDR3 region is CASSLVGENSPLHF. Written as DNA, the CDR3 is TGCGCCAGCAGCTTGGTTGGGGAAAATTCACCCCTCCACTTT.